Listed below are T cell receptor beta chains from one sample, sequenced in a study of OX40 agonist ivuxolimab in advanced cancers. Data came from immunoSEQ multiplex PCR; TCRdb stores just in-frame clones and leaves some out. This sample has 60,000 to 70,000 clones; roughly 89% occur once, and the top ten carry more than 10%. The starting material was CD4+ or CD8+ T cells sorted from blood, obtained in a trial of the OX40 agonist ivuxolimab. These receptors were taken from an adult with an advanced solid tumor such as melanoma, head and neck, liver or kidney cancer. CDR3s include the opening cysteine and the closing phenylalanine or tryptophan. The D gene is left open where the match is weak. Rows may omit the clone size; those that give it use once, few, many or a size class.

13,.,few,TRBJ1-2,TRBV5-1,CASGGDVRSGYTF,TGCGCCAGCGGGGGAGACGTTCGCTCTGGCTACACCTTC
15,TRBD2,.,TRBJ2-5,TRBV19,CASSYGGRSQETQYF,TGTGCCAGTAGTTACGGCGGGAGGAGCCAAGAGACCCAGTACTTC
14,.,.,TRBJ1-1,TRBV7-9,CASSPEGWNTEAFF,TGTGCCAGCAGTCCGGAGGGTTGGAACACTGAAGCTTTCTTT
17,.,.,TRBJ2-7,TRBV11-2,CASSLTRAGTKVYEQYF,TGTGCCAGCAGCTTAACACGAGCCGGGACAAAAGTCTACGAGCAGTACTTC
16,TRBD2,.,TRBJ2-2,TRBV5-1,CASSLHLAENTGELFF,TGCGCCAGCAGCTTACATCTAGCGGAGAACACCGGGGAGCTGTTTTTT
16,.,.,TRBJ2-6,TRBV27,CASSLRRGAGANVLTF,TGTGCCAGCAGTTTACGGCGAGGGGCTGGGGCCAACGTCCTGACTTTC
16,TRBD1,once,TRBJ2-7,TRBV7-9,CASSTSRQGPSYEQYF,TGTGCCAGCAGTACCTCTCGACAGGGACCCTCCTACGAGCAGTACTTC
18,TRBD2,.,TRBJ2-1,TRBV9,CASSVARVAGGPYNEQFF,TGTGCCAGCAGCGTAGCTCGGGTAGCGGGAGGTCCCTACAATGAGCAGTTCTTC
14,.,few,TRBJ1-6,TRBV2,CASSDALGGSPLHF,TGTGCCAGCAGTGATGCGCTGGGAGGTTCACCCCTCCACTTT
13,.,once,TRBJ2-7,TRBV10-2,CATEGVGSYEQYF,TGCGCCACCGAGGGGGTTGGCTCCTACGAGCAGTACTTC
13,TRBD2,.,TRBJ2-5,TRBV2,CATFASGEETQYF,TGTGCCACCTTTGCTAGCGGGGAAGAGACCCAGTACTTC
14,.,.,TRBJ1-2,TRBV5-6,CASKISQGVYGYTF,TGTGCCAGCAAGATCTCCCAGGGTGTCTATGGCTACACCTTC
13,.,.,TRBJ1-1,TRBV27,CASSQSWFAEAFF,TGTGCCAGCAGTCAATCCTGGTTCGCTGAAGCTTTCTTT
15,.,.,TRBJ2-7,TRBV28,CASSLRGNFNYEQYF,TGTGCCAGCAGTCTCCGGGGCAACTTCAACTACGAGCAGTACTTC
13,.,once,TRBJ2-1,TRBV4-1,CASSQLSYNEQFF,TGCGCCAGCAGCCAACTATCTTACAATGAGCAGTTCTTC
13,TRBD2,.,TRBJ2-1,TRBV27,CASSFSGGDEQFF,TGTGCCAGCAGTTTCAGCGGGGGGGATGAGCAGTTCTTC
14,TRBD1,.,TRBJ1-1,TRBV2,CASRFISGTEEAFF,TGTGCCAGCAGATTCATCTCCGGGACAGAGGAAGCTTTCTTT
11,.,.,TRBJ2-5,TRBV9,CASSAQETQYF,TGTGCCAGCAGCGCACAAGAGACCCAGTACTTC
14,.,.,TRBJ1-2,TRBV11-2,CASSPGQGRDGYTF,TGTGCCAGCAGCCCAGGGCAGGGGAGGGATGGCTACACCTTC
15,TRBD1,.,TRBJ2-5,TRBV6-5,CASSFRTGTQETQYF,TGTGCCAGCAGTTTCCGGACAGGGACGCAAGAGACCCAGTACTTC
14,TRBD1,.,TRBJ2-7,TRBV6-1,CASSRGQETYEQYF,TGTGCCAGCAGTAGAGGACAGGAGACCTACGAGCAGTACTTC
15,.,.,TRBJ2-2,TRBV7-7,CASSLNFRESGELFF,TGTGCCAGCAGCTTAAATTTCAGGGAGTCCGGGGAGCTGTTTTTT
14,.,.,TRBJ2-5,TRBV7-6,CASSLGGGWETQYF,TGTGCCAGCAGCTTAGGGGGGGGCTGGGAGACCCAGTACTTC
18,TRBD1,.,TRBJ1-6,TRBV2,CASGATGQGASYNSPLHF,TGTGCCAGCGGTGCGACTGGACAGGGGGCATCCTATAATTCACCCCTCCACTTT
14,.,.,TRBJ1-5,TRBV23-1,CASSQGVRWGPQHF,TGCGCCAGCAGTCAAGGAGTCCGTTGGGGGCCCCAGCATTTT
16,TRBD2,.,TRBJ2-3,TRBV7-9,CASSPVLAGGLDTQYF,TGTGCCAGCAGCCCCGTTTTGGCGGGGGGGCTTGATACGCAGTATTTT
15,.,.,TRBJ1-1,TRBV27,CASSLGGTLNTEAFF,TGTGCCAGCAGCTTAGGTGGGACTTTGAACACTGAAGCTTTCTTT
15,TRBD1,.,TRBJ2-3,TRBV23-1,CASSQPGQVPDTQYF,TGCGCCAGCAGTCAACCTGGACAGGTTCCAGATACGCAGTATTTT
14,.,once,TRBJ2-1,TRBV7-2,CASSLGRSGNEQFF,TGTGCCAGCAGCTTAGGACGATCGGGCAATGAGCAGTTCTTC
16,TRBD2,.,TRBJ2-3,TRBV15,CATSKTTSGSSDTQYF,TGTGCCACCAGCAAAACGACTAGCGGGAGCTCAGATACGCAGTATTTT
15,TRBD2,.,TRBJ2-1,TRBV6-1,CASSEGLGGGGEQFF,TGTGCCAGCAGTGAAGGCTTAGGCGGGGGGGGTGAGCAGTTCTTC
13,.,.,TRBJ2-1,TRBV19,CASSLGGQNEQFF,TGTGCCAGTAGTCTCGGAGGGCAGAATGAGCAGTTCTTC
14,.,.,TRBJ2-3,TRBV5-1,CASSPYPSTDTQYF,TGCGCCAGCAGCCCCTACCCAAGCACAGATACGCAGTATTTT
15,TRBD2,.,TRBJ2-5,TRBV28,CASRPRLAGGETQYF,TGTGCCAGCAGGCCCCGACTAGCGGGCGGGGAGACCCAGTACTTC
12,.,.,TRBJ1-5,TRBV7-9,CASSLGWQPQHF,TGTGCCAGCAGCTTAGGATGGCAGCCCCAGCATTTT
15,.,.,TRBJ1-6,TRBV10-2,CASRSPSSYNSPLHF,TGCGCCAGCAGATCACCGAGCTCCTATAATTCACCCCTCCACTTT
13,.,.,TRBJ2-7,TRBV2,CASSGALSYEQYF,TGTGCCAGCAGTGGAGCACTCTCCTACGAGCAGTACTTC
18,.,.,TRBJ2-3,TRBV25-1,CASTRGGQDAWGTDTQYF,TGTGCCAGCACCAGGGGAGGGCAGGACGCCTGGGGCACAGATACGCAGTATTTT
13,.,.,TRBJ1-2,TRBV27,CASSPTAGDGYTF,TGTGCCAGCAGTCCTACAGCCGGGGATGGCTACACCTTC
14,.,.,TRBJ2-3,TRBV5-4,CASSPLVSTDTQYF,TGTGCCAGCAGCCCCCTAGTTAGCACAGATACGCAGTATTTT
14,TRBD1,.,TRBJ2-7,TRBV27,CASRWGQGAYEQYF,TGTGCCAGCAGATGGGGACAGGGGGCTTACGAGCAGTACTTC
14,TRBD2,.,TRBJ2-7,TRBV28,CASSSERETYEQYF,TGTGCCAGCTCCTCCGAGCGGGAGACCTACGAGCAGTACTTC
14,.,.,TRBJ1-1,TRBV2,CASSKGFMNTEAFF,TGTGCCAGCAGCAAGGGGTTTATGAACACTGAAGCTTTCTTT
16,TRBD2,.,TRBJ2-2,TRBV9,CASSSMLAGVFGELFF,TGTGCCAGCAGCTCCATGCTAGCGGGGGTTTTCGGGGAGCTGTTTTTT
18,.,.,TRBJ1-2,TRBV25-1,CASSERPSKASPNYGYTF,TGTGCCAGCAGTGAACGCCCCAGCAAAGCAAGTCCTAACTATGGCTACACCTTC
16,.,.,TRBJ2-1,TRBV7-3,CASSLGGVSSYNEQFF,TGTGCCAGCAGCTTAGGGGGCGTTAGCTCCTACAATGAGCAGTTCTTC